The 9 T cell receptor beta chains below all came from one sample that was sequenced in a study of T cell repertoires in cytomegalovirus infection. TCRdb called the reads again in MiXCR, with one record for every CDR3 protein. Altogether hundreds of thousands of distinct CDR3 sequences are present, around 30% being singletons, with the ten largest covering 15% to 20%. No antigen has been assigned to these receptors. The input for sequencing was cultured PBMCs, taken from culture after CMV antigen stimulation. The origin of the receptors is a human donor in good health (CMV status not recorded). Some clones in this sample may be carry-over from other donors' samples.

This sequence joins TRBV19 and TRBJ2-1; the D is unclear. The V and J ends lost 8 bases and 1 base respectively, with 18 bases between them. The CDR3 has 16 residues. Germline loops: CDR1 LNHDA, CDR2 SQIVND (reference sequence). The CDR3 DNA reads TGTGCCAGTCATCGGGCCCCTTCCTCGTCCTACAATGAGCAGTTCTTC. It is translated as CASHRAPSSSYNEQFF.

The CDR3 here is CASKPGTGGAEGYTF. CDR3 DNA sequence: TGTGCCAGCAAACCCGGGACAGGGGGCGCAGAGGGCTACACCTTC. The chain has TRBV7-2 and TRBJ1-2; 12 bases agree with TRBD1. The CDR3 has 15 amino acids. V lost 7 bases, J lost 8 bases, and 11 bases stayed unmatched. CDR1 and CDR2 (germline): SGHTA, FQGNSA.

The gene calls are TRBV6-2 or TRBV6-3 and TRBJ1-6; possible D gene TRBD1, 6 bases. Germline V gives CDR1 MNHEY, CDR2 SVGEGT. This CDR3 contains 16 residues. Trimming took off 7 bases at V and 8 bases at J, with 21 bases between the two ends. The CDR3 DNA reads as TGTGCCAGCACCACCCTTCCTCAGGGGATCGATTCACCCCTCCACTTT. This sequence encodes CASTTLPQGIDSPLHF.

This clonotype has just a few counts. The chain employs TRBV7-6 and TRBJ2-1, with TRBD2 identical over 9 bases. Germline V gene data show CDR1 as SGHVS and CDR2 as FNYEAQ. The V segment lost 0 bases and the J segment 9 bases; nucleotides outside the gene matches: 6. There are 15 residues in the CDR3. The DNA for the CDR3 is TGTGCCAGCAGCTTAGCAGGACTAGCGACGTTTGAGCAGTTCTTC. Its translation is CASSLAGLATFEQFF. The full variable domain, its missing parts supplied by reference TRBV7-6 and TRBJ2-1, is GAGVSQSPRYKVTKRGQDVALRCDPISGHVSLYWYRQALGQGPEFLTYFNYEAQQDKSGLPNDRFSAERPEGSISTLTIQRTEQRDSAMYRCASSLAGLATFEQFFGPGTRLTVL.

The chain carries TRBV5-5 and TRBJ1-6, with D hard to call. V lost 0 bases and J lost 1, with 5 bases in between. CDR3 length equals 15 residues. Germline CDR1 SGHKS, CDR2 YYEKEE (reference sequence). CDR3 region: CASSLAGSYNSPLHF. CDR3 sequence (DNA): TGTGCCAGCAGCTTGGCGGGTTCCTATAATTCACCCCTCCACTTT.

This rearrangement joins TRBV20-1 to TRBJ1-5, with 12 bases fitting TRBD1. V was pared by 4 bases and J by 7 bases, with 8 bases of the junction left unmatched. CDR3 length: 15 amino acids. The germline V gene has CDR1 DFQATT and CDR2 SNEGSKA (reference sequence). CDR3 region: CSATRDRGLGQPQHF. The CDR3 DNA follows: TGCAGTGCTACCCGGGACAGGGGGCTTGGGCAGCCCCAGCATTTT.

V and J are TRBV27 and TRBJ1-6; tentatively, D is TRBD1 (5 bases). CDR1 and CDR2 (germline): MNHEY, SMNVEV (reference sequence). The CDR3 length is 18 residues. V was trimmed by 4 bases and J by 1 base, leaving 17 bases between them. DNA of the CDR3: TGTGCCAGCAGTTCCCTCATCTGGCCAGGGTCCTATAATTCACCCCTCCACTTT. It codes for CASSSLIWPGSYNSPLHF.

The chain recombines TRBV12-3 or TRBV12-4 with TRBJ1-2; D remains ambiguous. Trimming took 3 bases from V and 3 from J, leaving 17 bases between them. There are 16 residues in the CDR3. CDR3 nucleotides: TGTGCCAGCAGTTTTCTGGCGGGTTTCGGAGACTATGGCTACACCTTC. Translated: CASSFLAGFGDYGYTF.

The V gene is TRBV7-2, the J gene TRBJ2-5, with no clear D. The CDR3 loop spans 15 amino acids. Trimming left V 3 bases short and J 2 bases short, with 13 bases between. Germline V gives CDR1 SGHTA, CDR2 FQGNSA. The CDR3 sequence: CASSFNRGLQETQYF. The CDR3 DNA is TGTGCCAGCAGCTTCAACAGAGGATTACAAGAGACCCAGTACTTC. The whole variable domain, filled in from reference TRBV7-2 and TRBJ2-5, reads GAGVSQSPSNKVTEKGKDVELRCDPISGHTALYWYRQSLGQGLEFLIYFQGNSAPDKSGLPSDRFSAERTGGSVSTLTIQRTQQEDSAVYLCASSFNRGLQETQYFGPGTRLLVL.